A selection of T cell receptor beta chains follows, all from one sample in a study of shared clonotypes between healthy human individuals. Some clones are missing from TCRdb's copy, which holds only in-frame ones; the method was immunoSEQ multiplex PCR. Here the sample spans millions of clones, over 90% being singletons. Material for sequencing was naive CD4+ T cells from PBMCs. The source is a man aged 18 to 35 in good health. Some clones in this sample may be carry-over from other donors' samples. CDR3s include the opening cysteine and the closing phenylalanine or tryptophan. The D gene is left open where the match is weak. Rows may omit the clone size; those that give it use once, few, many or a size class.

v_gene	d_gene	j_gene	abundance	CDR3aa	CDR3nt
TRBV7-8	NA	TRBJ1-2	NA	CASSLSEVPSYGYTF	TGTGCCAGCAGCTTATCTGAGGTTCCCTCCTATGGCTACACCTTC
TRBV7-2	NA	TRBJ2-7	NA	CASSLDTYEQYF	TGTGCCAGCAGCTTGGACACCTACGAGCAGTACTTC
TRBV6-6	NA	TRBJ1-3	NA	CASSYTQISGNTIYF	TGTGCCAGCAGTTACACTCAGATCTCTGGAAACACCATATATTTT
TRBV30	NA	TRBJ2-7	once	CAWSVQGTYEQYF	TGTGCCTGGAGTGTACAGGGCACCTACGAGCAGTACTTC
TRBV28	NA	TRBJ1-1	NA	CASTPGLSTEAFF	TGTGCCAGCACGCCAGGGCTGAGCACTGAAGCTTTCTTT
TRBV11-2	TRBD2	TRBJ2-1	NA	CASSFPLAHSYNEQFF	TGTGCCAGCAGCTTTCCACTAGCGCACTCCTACAATGAGCAGTTCTTC
TRBV19	NA	TRBJ2-1	once	CASSPQGNYGNEQFF	TGTGCCAGTAGTCCACAGGGAAACTATGGGAATGAGCAGTTCTTC
TRBV30	TRBD2	TRBJ2-5	NA	CAWSRGRGRQETQYF	TGTGCCTGGAGTCGAGGGCGGGGGAGGCAAGAGACCCAGTACTTC
TRBV28	NA	TRBJ1-1	NA	CASSLTGWDTEAFF	TGTGCCAGCAGCCTTACAGGGTGGGACACTGAAGCTTTCTTT
TRBV18	NA	TRBJ1-5	NA	CASSPVGNQPQHF	TGTGCCAGCTCACCAGTAGGTAATCAGCCCCAGCATTTT
TRBV27	TRBD2	TRBJ2-2	NA	CASSFRASGMNTGELFF	TGTGCCAGCAGTTTTCGAGCTAGCGGGATGAACACCGGGGAGCTGTTTTTT
TRBV7-2	NA	TRBJ1-5	NA	CASSLEWVDQPQHF	TGTGCCAGCAGCTTAGAGTGGGTGGATCAGCCCCAGCATTTT
TRBV2	NA	TRBJ1-2	few	CASSSPEVYGYTF	TGTGCCAGCAGCTCCCCGGAGGTCTATGGCTACACCTTC
TRBV7-2	TRBD1	TRBJ1-1	NA	CASSQRGGGQGTEAFF	TGTGCCAGCAGCCAGCGCGGCGGGGGACAGGGCACTGAAGCTTTCTTT
TRBV5-1	NA	TRBJ2-3	NA	CASLGLNTDTQYF	TGCGCCAGCTTGGGACTCAACACAGATACGCAGTATTTT
TRBV6-1	NA	TRBJ2-5	once	CASELPGETQYF	TGTGCCAGTGAACTGCCCGGGGAGACCCAGTACTTC
TRBV7-2	TRBD2	TRBJ2-7	NA	CATRASGIEQYF	TGTGCCACCAGGGCAAGCGGGATCGAGCAGTACTTC
TRBV5-1	TRBD1	TRBJ1-4	NA	CASSSGTGGPNEKLFF	TGCGCCAGCAGTTCCGGGACAGGGGGACCTAATGAAAAACTGTTTTTT
TRBV2	NA	TRBJ2-7	NA	CASTLTRTRGHEQYF	TGTGCCAGCACCCTGACGAGGACCCGGGGGCACGAGCAGTACTTC
TRBV6-1	NA	TRBJ1-2	NA	CASSEIQGMSGYTF	TGTGCCAGCAGTGAAATCCAGGGGATGAGTGGCTACACCTTC
TRBV25-1	NA	TRBJ1-5	NA	CASSAVGDQPQHF	TGTGCCAGCAGCGCTGTCGGGGATCAGCCCCAGCATTTT
TRBV9	NA	TRBJ2-7	NA	CASSETGNHEQYF	TGTGCCAGCAGCGAAACAGGGAACCACGAGCAGTACTTC
TRBV28	NA	TRBJ1-3	NA	CASSPRGSYSGNTIYF	TGTGCCAGCAGTCCGCGGGGGTCTTACTCTGGAAACACCATATATTTT
TRBV11-2	NA	TRBJ2-5	NA	CASSLLPGGQETQYF	TGTGCCAGCAGCTTACTCCCCGGGGGACAAGAGACCCAGTACTTC
TRBV18	NA	TRBJ1-2	NA	CASSPPGNGYTF	TGTGCCAGCTCACCGCCAGGGAATGGCTACACCTTC
TRBV7-2	NA	TRBJ1-1	NA	CASSYFRVAEAFF	TGTGCCAGCAGCTACTTCAGGGTGGCTGAAGCTTTCTTT
TRBV7-3	NA	TRBJ2-2	NA	CASSRDGGLTGELFF	TGTGCCAGCAGCCGGGACGGCGGACTTACCGGGGAGCTGTTTTTT
TRBV28	TRBD2	TRBJ2-7	once	CASSGAGANRDYEQYF	TGTGCCAGCAGTGGCGCGGGAGCTAACCGGGACTACGAGCAGTACTTC
TRBV28	NA	TRBJ1-3	NA	CASNRRISGNTIYF	TGTGCCAGCAATCGGCGGATCTCTGGAAACACCATATATTTT
TRBV29-1	NA	TRBJ1-2	NA	CSVGGRGGYGYTF	TGCAGCGTTGGGGGTCGTGGGGGCTATGGCTACACCTTC
TRBV7-9	NA	TRBJ2-7	NA	CASSPLGAGALYEQYF	TGTGCCAGCAGCCCACTAGGGGCAGGAGCTCTCTACGAGCAGTACTTC
TRBV2	TRBD1	TRBJ1-1	once	CASSRTGGETEAFF	TGTGCCAGCAGTCGGACAGGGGGAGAGACTGAAGCTTTCTTT
TRBV11-1	NA	TRBJ2-5	NA	CASSLPLGTQYF	TGTGCCAGCAGCTTACCGCTGGGGACCCAGTACTTC
TRBV19	NA	TRBJ1-4	NA	CASHKPGLKDEKLFF	TGTGCCAGTCATAAACCGGGACTTAAGGATGAAAAACTGTTTTTT
TRBV28	TRBD1	TRBJ2-2	NA	CASSLQRGRGTGELFF	TGTGCCAGCAGTCTCCAAAGGGGGCGCGGCACCGGGGAGCTGTTTTTT
TRBV7-7	NA	TRBJ1-2	NA	CASSLAPPSYTF	TGTGCCAGCAGCTTAGCGCCCCCCAGCTACACCTTC
TRBV29-1	TRBD1	TRBJ2-3	NA	CSVVMTGSSDTQYF	TGCAGCGTTGTAATGACAGGGAGTTCAGATACGCAGTATTTT
TRBV9	NA	TRBJ1-5	few	CASSGEGGNQPQHF	TGTGCCAGCAGCGGCGAGGGTGGGAATCAGCCCCAGCATTTT
TRBV29-1	NA	TRBJ1-5	few	CSVVSGDGNQPQHF	TGCAGCGTTGTGTCAGGGGATGGCAATCAGCCCCAGCATTTT
TRBV29-1	TRBD1	TRBJ1-2	NA	CSVLGRDSSPNYGYTF	TGCAGCGTCCTAGGTAGGGACAGTTCCCCTAACTATGGCTACACCTTC
TRBV28	NA	TRBJ1-5	NA	CASSLLLEGSNQPQHF	TGTGCCAGCAGTTTACTACTCGAAGGTAGCAATCAGCCCCAGCATTTT
TRBV7-2	NA	TRBJ1-2	NA	CASREGSSYGYTF	TGTGCCAGCAGGGAGGGTTCTAGCTATGGCTACACCTTC
TRBV7-6	NA	TRBJ2-3	NA	CASSRTDTQYF	TGTGCCAGCAGCCGGACCGATACGCAGTATTTT
TRBV19	NA	TRBJ2-7	once	CASSRGGTSNEQYF	TGTGCCAGTAGTAGAGGCGGAACCTCGAACGAGCAGTACTTC
TRBV19	TRBD2	TRBJ2-3	once	CASSISLAGDPSTDTQYF	TGTGCCAGTAGTATTTCCCTTGCGGGAGATCCTAGCACAGATACGCAGTATTTT
TRBV2	NA	TRBJ1-2	NA	CASSEASGVGYTF	TGTGCCAGCAGTGAAGCCTCGGGGGTCGGCTACACCTTC
TRBV6-1	NA	TRBJ2-5	NA	CASSGQQWETQYF	TGTGCCAGCAGTGGACAGCAGTGGGAGACCCAGTACTTC
TRBV4-2	NA	TRBJ2-1	NA	CASSQETAGVLFF	TGTGCCAGCAGCCAAGAAACGGCGGGTGTCCTTTTCTTC
TRBV19	NA	TRBJ2-6	NA	CARQKQDLLTF	TGTGCCCGACAAAAACAGGATCTACTGACTTTC
TRBV7-3	TRBD2	TRBJ2-3	NA	CASSPFSGMVADTQYF	TGTGCCAGCAGCCCGTTTAGCGGGATGGTCGCAGATACGCAGTATTTT
TRBV28	NA	TRBJ1-2	few	CASSLPSGYTF	TGTGCCAGCAGTTTACCCTCTGGCTACACCTTC
TRBV2	TRBD2	TRBJ2-7	NA	CASSDRPGLAAYEQYF	TGTGCCAGCAGTGACCGCCCCGGACTAGCGGCCTACGAGCAGTACTTC
TRBV28	TRBD2	TRBJ2-2	NA	CASSYGTRLTGELFF	TGTGCCAGCAGCTACGGGACTAGGCTCACCGGGGAGCTGTTTTTT